This T cell receptor (beta chain) was sequenced in a study of T-cell memory formation after mild COVID-19. Study details: TCR clusters mostly belonged to single donors.

Study-wide results and limits: Clones contracting over day 15 to 85 were CD4/CD8 balanced, with later expanders leaning CD4+.

CDR1 and CDR2 from the germline V gene are SGHTA and FQGNSA. The trim removed 8 bases at V and 8 bases at J, leaving 13 bases unmatched. The length of the CDR3 is 15 residues. Remarks on this clonotype: Its specificity is not known.

TCRdb fed the 5' RACE reads into MiXCR, producing one record per CDR3 protein. The data contain just over 60,000 distinct CDR3 sequences, less than 9.5% of them singletons. The clonotype comes from a young man who had mild COVID-19 (a few samples of this study predate the infection). Cell type and time point are not known. Sequenced sample: PBMCs or a T cell subset sorted from them (not recorded which). V and J are TRBV7-2 and TRBJ2-1, with 9 bases matching TRBD2. The CDR3 is CASRLLSGGQDEQFF. CDR3 coding DNA: TGTGCCAGCCGATTGCTCAGCGGGGGGCAGGATGAGCAGTTCTTC.